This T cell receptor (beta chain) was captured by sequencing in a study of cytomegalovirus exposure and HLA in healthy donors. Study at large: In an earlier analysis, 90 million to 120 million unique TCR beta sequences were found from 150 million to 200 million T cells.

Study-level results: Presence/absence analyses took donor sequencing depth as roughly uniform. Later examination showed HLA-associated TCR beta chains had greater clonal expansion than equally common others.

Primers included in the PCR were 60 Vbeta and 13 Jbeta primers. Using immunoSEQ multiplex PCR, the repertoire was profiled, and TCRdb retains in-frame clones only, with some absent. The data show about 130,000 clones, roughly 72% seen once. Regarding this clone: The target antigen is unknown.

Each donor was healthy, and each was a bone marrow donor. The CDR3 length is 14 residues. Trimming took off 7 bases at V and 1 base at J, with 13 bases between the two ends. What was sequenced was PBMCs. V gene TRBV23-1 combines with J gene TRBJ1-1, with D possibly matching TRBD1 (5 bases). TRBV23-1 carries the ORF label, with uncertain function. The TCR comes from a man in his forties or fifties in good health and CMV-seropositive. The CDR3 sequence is CASTLSDRNTEAFF. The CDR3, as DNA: TGCGCCAGCACCTTATCTGACAGGAACACTGAAGCTTTCTTT.